This is a list of T cell receptor beta chains from one sample in a study of control samples from healthy donors and cancer patients. Sequencing was performed with immunoSEQ multiplex PCR; in TCRdb, only in-frame clones are kept and a portion is missing. The repertoire holds roughly 30,000 clones, with 87% as singletons. Sequencing was carried out using formalin-fixed, paraffin-embedded tissue. The receptors were gathered from a female donor with melanoma. Both conserved end residues are part of each CDR3. The D gene is left open where the match is weak. Not all rows give a size; the values are once, few, many and, for expanded clones, a class.

cdr3_aa: CASSSTGGATEAFF; cdr3_nt: TGTGCCAGCAGTAGTACAGGGGGGGCCACTGAAGCTTTCTTT; clone_size: .; j_call: TRBJ1-1; v_call: TRBV6-5; d_call: TRBD1
cdr3_aa: CASSPPATGIGQPQHF; cdr3_nt: TGTGCCAGCTCACCACCGGCGACAGGGATAGGTCAGCCCCAGCATTTT; clone_size: .; j_call: TRBJ1-5; v_call: TRBV18; d_call: TRBD1
cdr3_aa: CAISGPLYGYTF; cdr3_nt: TGTGCCATCAGTGGCCCCCTCTATGGCTACACCTTC; clone_size: .; j_call: TRBJ1-2; v_call: TRBV10-3; d_call: .
cdr3_aa: CASSEGLFNYGYTF; cdr3_nt: TGTGCCAGCAGTGAAGGCCTCTTTAACTATGGCTACACCTTC; clone_size: .; j_call: TRBJ1-2; v_call: TRBV6-1; d_call: .
cdr3_aa: CASSFAGPDTQYF; cdr3_nt: TGTGCCAGCAGTTTCGCAGGGCCAGATACGCAGTATTTT; clone_size: .; j_call: TRBJ2-3; v_call: TRBV12-3/TRBV12-4; d_call: .
cdr3_aa: CASSPYGAYNEQFF; cdr3_nt: TGTGCCAGCAGCCCATACGGGGCCTACAATGAGCAGTTCTTC; clone_size: .; j_call: TRBJ2-1; v_call: TRBV6-4; d_call: .
cdr3_aa: CASTLPGANEQFF; cdr3_nt: TGTGCCAGCACCCTTCCGGGGGCAAATGAGCAGTTCTTC; clone_size: .; j_call: TRBJ2-1; v_call: TRBV3-1/TRBV3-2; d_call: .
cdr3_aa: CASRVPRGDTQYF; cdr3_nt: TGTGCCAGCAGGGTGCCTAGAGGGGATACGCAGTATTTT; clone_size: .; j_call: TRBJ2-3; v_call: TRBV6-5; d_call: .
cdr3_aa: CASSERGQSPPPLHF; cdr3_nt: TGTGCCAGCAGTGAAAGGGGTCAGTCCCCTCCACCCCTCCACTTT; clone_size: .; j_call: TRBJ1-6; v_call: TRBV6-1; d_call: .
cdr3_aa: CASSLTGMVTDTQYF; cdr3_nt: TGTGCCAGCTCACTGACAGGGATGGTAACAGATACGCAGTATTTT; clone_size: few; j_call: TRBJ2-3; v_call: TRBV18; d_call: TRBD1